Listed below are T cell receptor beta chains from one sample, sequenced in a study of T cell responses to AZD1222 COVID-19 vaccine. Profiling relied on immunoSEQ multiplex PCR, and the TCRdb table lists in-frame clones only, not all of them. This sample has some 130,000 clones, with roughly 91% found just once. The sample here was peripheral blood, taken on day 0 of AZD1222 vaccination. These receptors all stem from an adult in good health. The conserved cysteine and the conserved F or W are not part of the CDR3 here. The order of the fields is V gene, J gene, CDR3 protein.

v_call: TRBV5-6; j_call: TRBJ1-2; cdr3_aa: ASSLRSGAPYGYT
v_call: TRBV5-1; j_call: TRBJ1-1; cdr3_aa: ASSLDVWDTEAF
v_call: TRBV7-9; j_call: TRBJ2-3; cdr3_aa: ASSLAEGTQY
v_call: TRBV4-1; j_call: TRBJ2-7; cdr3_aa: ASSQVLAGGFLEQY
v_call: TRBV24-1; j_call: TRBJ1-5; cdr3_aa: ATSDFQNQPQH
v_call: TRBV19; j_call: TRBJ2-5; cdr3_aa: ASRRWGGEDQETQY
v_call: TRBV5-1; j_call: TRBJ2-1; cdr3_aa: ASSTRPSSGSRDNEQF
v_call: TRBV5-1; j_call: TRBJ1-1; cdr3_aa: ASRPSPGAAEAF
v_call: TRBV4-1; j_call: TRBJ1-4; cdr3_aa: ASSLPDRDHEKLF
v_call: TRBV9; j_call: TRBJ1-2; cdr3_aa: ASSARQTDYYGYT
v_call: TRBV7-9; j_call: TRBJ2-7; cdr3_aa: ASTPPQAGLGLSEQY
v_call: TRBV5-4; j_call: TRBJ1-6; cdr3_aa: ASSLASAGTDSPLH
v_call: TRBV14; j_call: TRBJ2-7; cdr3_aa: ASRPPWTAVYEQY
v_call: TRBV5-1; j_call: TRBJ2-3; cdr3_aa: ASSYTTDGTDTQY
v_call: TRBV5-6; j_call: TRBJ2-1; cdr3_aa: ASSSLGVAGGEEQF
v_call: TRBV14; j_call: TRBJ1-1; cdr3_aa: ASSQDTHSGTEAF
v_call: TRBV9; j_call: TRBJ2-1; cdr3_aa: ASSVGLAGGKSYNEQF
v_call: TRBV2; j_call: TRBJ1-1; cdr3_aa: ASSEGGGNTEAF
v_call: TRBV5-6; j_call: TRBJ1-1; cdr3_aa: ASSLSPGPRWTEAF
v_call: TRBV19; j_call: TRBJ1-1; cdr3_aa: ASSTLGPTGNTEAF
v_call: TRBV18; j_call: TRBJ2-7; cdr3_aa: ASSPMGEARQY
v_call: TRBV5-4; j_call: TRBJ2-7; cdr3_aa: ASSSSLDSLYEQY
v_call: TRBV12-3/TRBV12-4; j_call: TRBJ2-7; cdr3_aa: ASSSRQGSEQY